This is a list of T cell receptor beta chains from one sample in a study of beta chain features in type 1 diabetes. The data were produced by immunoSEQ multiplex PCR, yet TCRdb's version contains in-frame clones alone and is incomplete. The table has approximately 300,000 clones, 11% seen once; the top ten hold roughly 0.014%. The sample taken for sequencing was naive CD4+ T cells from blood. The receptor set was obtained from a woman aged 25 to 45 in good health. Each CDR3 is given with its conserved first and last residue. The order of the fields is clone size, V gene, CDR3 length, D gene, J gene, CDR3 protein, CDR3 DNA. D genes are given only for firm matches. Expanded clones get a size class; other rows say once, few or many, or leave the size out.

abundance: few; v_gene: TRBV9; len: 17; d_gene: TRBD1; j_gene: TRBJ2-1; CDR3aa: CASSVGLRDRGSNEQFF; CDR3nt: TGTGCCAGCAGCGTCGGTCTTCGGGACAGGGGGTCCAATGAGCAGTTCTTC
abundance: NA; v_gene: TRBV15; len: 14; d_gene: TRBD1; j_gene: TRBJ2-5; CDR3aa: CATSSRQGSETQYF; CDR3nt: TGTGCCACCAGCAGTAGACAGGGCTCGGAGACCCAGTACTTC
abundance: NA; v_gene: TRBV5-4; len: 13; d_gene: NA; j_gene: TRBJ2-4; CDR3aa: CASSQDGGNIQYF; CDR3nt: TGCGCCAGCAGCCAAGACGGGGGAAACATTCAGTACTTC
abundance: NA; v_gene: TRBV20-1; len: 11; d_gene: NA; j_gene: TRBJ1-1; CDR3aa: CSTRGNTEAFF; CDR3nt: TGCAGTACCCGGGGAAACACTGAAGCTTTCTTT
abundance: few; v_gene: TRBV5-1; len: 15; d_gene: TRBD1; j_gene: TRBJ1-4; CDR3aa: CASSLVAGGDEKLFF; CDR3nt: TGCGCCAGCAGCTTGGTGGCAGGGGGAGATGAAAAACTGTTTTTT
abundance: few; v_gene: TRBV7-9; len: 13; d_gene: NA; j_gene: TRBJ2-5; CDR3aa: CASSLAGGETQYF; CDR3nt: TGTGCCAGCAGCTTAGCGGGGGGAGAGACCCAGTACTTC
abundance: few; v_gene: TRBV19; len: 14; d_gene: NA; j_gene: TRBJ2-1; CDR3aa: CASSSAGSSNEQFF; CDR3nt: TGTGCCAGTAGTTCCGCGGGATCGTCGAATGAGCAGTTCTTC
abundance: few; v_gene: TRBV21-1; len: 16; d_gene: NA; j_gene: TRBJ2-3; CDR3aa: CASSKAVDWVADTQYF; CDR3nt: TGTGCCAGCAGCAAAGCTGTGGACTGGGTGGCGGATACGCAGTATTTT
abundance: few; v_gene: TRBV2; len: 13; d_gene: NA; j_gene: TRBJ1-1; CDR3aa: CASSPGGSTEAFF; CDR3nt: TGTGCCAGCAGCCCTGGGGGGAGCACTGAAGCTTTCTTT
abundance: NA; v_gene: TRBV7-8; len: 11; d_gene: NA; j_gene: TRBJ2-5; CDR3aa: CASSSQETQYF; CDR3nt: TGTGCCAGCAGCTCTCAAGAGACCCAGTACTTC
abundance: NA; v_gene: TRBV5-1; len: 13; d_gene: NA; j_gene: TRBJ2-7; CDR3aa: CASSFSSSYEQYF; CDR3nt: TGCGCCAGCAGCTTCTCGAGCTCCTACGAGCAGTACTTC
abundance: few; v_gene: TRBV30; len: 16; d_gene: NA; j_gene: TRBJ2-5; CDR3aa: CAWSSSRGWGQETQYF; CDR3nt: TGTGCCTGGAGTTCGTCCAGGGGTTGGGGCCAAGAGACCCAGTACTTC
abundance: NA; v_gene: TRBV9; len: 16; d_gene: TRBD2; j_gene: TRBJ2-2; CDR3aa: CASSARLAGGSGELFF; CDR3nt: TGTGCCAGCAGCGCCCGACTAGCGGGAGGGTCCGGGGAGCTGTTTTTT
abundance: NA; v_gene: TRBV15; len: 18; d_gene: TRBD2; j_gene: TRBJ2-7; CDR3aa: CATSSQLSLAGEGPEQYF; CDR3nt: TGTGCCACCAGCAGCCAATTATCTTTAGCGGGAGAGGGTCCCGAGCAGTACTTC
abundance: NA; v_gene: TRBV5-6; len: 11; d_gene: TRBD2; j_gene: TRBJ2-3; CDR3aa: CASSRGGTQYF; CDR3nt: TGTGCCAGCAGCCGCGGGGGTACGCAGTATTTT
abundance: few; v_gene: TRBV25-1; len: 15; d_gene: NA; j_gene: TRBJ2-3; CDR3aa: CASSDRPRGTDTQYF; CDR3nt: TGTGCCAGCAGTGACCGGCCGAGGGGCACAGATACGCAGTATTTT
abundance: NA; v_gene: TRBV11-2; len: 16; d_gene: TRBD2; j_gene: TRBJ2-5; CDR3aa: CASSSRLAELQETQYF; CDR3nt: TGTGCCAGCAGCTCAAGACTAGCGGAGCTACAAGAGACCCAGTACTTC
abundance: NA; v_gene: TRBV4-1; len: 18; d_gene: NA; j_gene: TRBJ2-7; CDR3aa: CASSQDSQEASKTYEQYF; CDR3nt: TGCGCCAGCAGCCAGGACTCCCAGGAGGCTAGCAAAACCTACGAGCAGTACTTC
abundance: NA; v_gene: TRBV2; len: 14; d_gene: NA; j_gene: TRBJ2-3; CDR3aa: CASSYSRVADTQYF; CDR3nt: TGTGCCAGCAGTTACTCACGGGTCGCAGATACGCAGTATTTT
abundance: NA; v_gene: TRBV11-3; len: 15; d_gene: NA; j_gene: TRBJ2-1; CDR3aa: CASSLGLAPDNEQFF; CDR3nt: TGTGCCAGCAGCTTAGGTCTCGCGCCGGACAATGAGCAGTTCTTC
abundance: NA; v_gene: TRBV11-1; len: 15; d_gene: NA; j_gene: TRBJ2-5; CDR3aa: CASSLVGSPGETQYF; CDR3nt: TGTGCCAGCAGCTTAGTAGGCAGCCCGGGGGAGACCCAGTACTTC
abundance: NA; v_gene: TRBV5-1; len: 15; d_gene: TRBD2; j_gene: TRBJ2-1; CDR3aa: CASSSETSGGNEQFF; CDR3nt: TGCGCCAGCAGCTCGGAGACTAGCGGGGGGAATGAGCAGTTCTTC
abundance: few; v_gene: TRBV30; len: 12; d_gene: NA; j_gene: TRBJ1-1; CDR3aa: CAWGHSNTEAFF; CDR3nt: TGTGCCTGGGGCCATTCGAACACTGAAGCTTTCTTT
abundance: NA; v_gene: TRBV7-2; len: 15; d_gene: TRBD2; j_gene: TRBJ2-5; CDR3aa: CASSRLLAGDETQYF; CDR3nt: TGTGCCAGCAGCAGACTACTAGCGGGAGATGAGACCCAGTACTTC
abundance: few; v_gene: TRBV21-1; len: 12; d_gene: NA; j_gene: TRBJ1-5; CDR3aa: CPLQDSNQPQHF; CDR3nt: TGTCCACTACAGGATAGCAATCAGCCCCAGCATTTT
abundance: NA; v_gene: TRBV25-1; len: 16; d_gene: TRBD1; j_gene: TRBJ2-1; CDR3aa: CASKGQGTNIYNEQFF; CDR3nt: TGTGCCAGCAAAGGACAGGGGACCAATATCTACAATGAGCAGTTCTTC
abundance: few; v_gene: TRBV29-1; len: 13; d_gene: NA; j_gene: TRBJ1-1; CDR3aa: CSVTGPSNTEAFF; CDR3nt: TGCAGCGTCACAGGACCCTCGAACACTGAAGCTTTCTTT
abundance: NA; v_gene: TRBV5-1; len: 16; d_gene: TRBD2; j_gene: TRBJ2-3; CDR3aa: CASSLALAGAADTQYF; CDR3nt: TGCGCCAGCAGCTTGGCCTTAGCGGGAGCGGCAGATACGCAGTATTTT
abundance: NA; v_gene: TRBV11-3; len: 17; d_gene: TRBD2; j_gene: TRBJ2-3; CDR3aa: CASSPGLARTSTDTQYF; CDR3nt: TGTGCCAGCAGCCCTGGACTAGCGAGAACTAGCACAGATACGCAGTATTTT
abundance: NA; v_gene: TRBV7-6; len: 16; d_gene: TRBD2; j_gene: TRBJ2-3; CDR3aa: CASSSRTSGRAYTQYF; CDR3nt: TGTGCCAGCAGCTCCCGGACTAGCGGGAGGGCATATACGCAGTATTTT
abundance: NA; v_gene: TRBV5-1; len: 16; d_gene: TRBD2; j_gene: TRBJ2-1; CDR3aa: CASSLVRGRASNEQFF; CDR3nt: TGCGCCAGCAGCTTGGTGCGCGGGAGGGCCTCCAATGAGCAGTTCTTC
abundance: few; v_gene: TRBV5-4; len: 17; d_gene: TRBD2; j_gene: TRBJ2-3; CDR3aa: CASSLVALAGHTDTQYF; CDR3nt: TGTGCCAGCAGCTTGGTAGCACTAGCGGGACACACAGATACGCAGTATTTT
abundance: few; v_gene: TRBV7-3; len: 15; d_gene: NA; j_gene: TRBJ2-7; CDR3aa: CASSPTLATSYEQYF; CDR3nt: TGTGCCAGCAGCCCAACACTAGCAACTTCCTACGAGCAGTACTTC
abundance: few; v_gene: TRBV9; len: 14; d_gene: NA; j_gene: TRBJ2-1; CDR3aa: CASSFLSGYNEQFF; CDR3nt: TGTGCCAGCAGCTTTCTTAGCGGTTACAATGAGCAGTTCTTC
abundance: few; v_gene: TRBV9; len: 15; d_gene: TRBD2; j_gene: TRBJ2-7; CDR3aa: CASSVGSGTFYEQYF; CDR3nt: TGTGCCAGCAGCGTAGGTAGCGGGACCTTTTACGAGCAGTACTTC
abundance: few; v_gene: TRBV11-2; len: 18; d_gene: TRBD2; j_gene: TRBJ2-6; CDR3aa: CASSPGGSGRSGANVLTF; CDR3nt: TGTGCCAGCAGCCCCGGGGGTAGCGGGAGGTCGGGGGCCAACGTCCTGACTTTC
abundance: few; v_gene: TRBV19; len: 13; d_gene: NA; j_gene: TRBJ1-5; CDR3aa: CASSSRGDQPQHF; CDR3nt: TGTGCCAGTAGTTCCAGGGGCGATCAGCCCCAGCATTTT
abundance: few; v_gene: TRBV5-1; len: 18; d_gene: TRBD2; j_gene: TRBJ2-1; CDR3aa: CASSYLAGVALSYNEQFF; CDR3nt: TGCGCCAGCAGCTACCTAGCGGGAGTTGCCCTATCCTACAATGAGCAGTTCTTC
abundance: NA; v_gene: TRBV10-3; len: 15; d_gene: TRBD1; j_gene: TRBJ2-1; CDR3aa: CAISEYGTGGGEQFF; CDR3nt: TGTGCCATCAGTGAGTACGGGACAGGGGGCGGTGAGCAGTTCTTC
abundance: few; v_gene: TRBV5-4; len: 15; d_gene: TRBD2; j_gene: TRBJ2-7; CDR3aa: CASSRVISGSHEQYF; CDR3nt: TGTGCCAGCAGCCGGGTAATTAGCGGGAGTCACGAGCAGTACTTC
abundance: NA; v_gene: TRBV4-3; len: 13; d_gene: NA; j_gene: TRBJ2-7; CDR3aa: CASSQDRDTEQYF; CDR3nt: TGCGCCAGCAGCCAAGATAGAGATACCGAGCAGTACTTC
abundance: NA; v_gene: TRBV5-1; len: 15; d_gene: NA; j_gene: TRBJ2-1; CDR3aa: CASRVRTQVYNEQFF; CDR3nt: TGCGCCAGCAGAGTTCGAACACAAGTCTACAATGAGCAGTTCTTC
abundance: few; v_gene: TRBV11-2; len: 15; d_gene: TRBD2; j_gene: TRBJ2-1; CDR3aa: CASSLISGNYNEQFF; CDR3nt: TGTGCCAGCAGCTTAATTAGCGGGAACTACAATGAGCAGTTCTTC
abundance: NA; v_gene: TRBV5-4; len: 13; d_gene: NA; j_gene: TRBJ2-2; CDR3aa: CASSLELLGELFF; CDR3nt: TGTGCCAGCAGCTTGGAACTTCTCGGGGAGCTGTTTTTT